The entry below gives a single T cell receptor beta chain sequence along with its context. The data are from a study of technical replicates of blood from a few donors. This table comes from immunoSEQ multiplex PCR, and its TCRdb copy is limited to in-frame clones, with some not included. The data show under 100,000 clones, 85% to 95% seen once. CDR3 size: 13 residues. Germline V gives CDR1 MNHNY, CDR2 SVGAGI (reference sequence). V lost 5 bases and J lost 7, with 12 bases in between. The receptor was derived from a human donor in good health. The rearrangement uses TRBV6-6 and TRBJ2-1, with D possibly matching TRBD2 (5 bases). The source material was T cells isolated from PBMCs. CDR3 bases: TGTGCCAGCAGTGTAGCGTCGAGGAATGAGCAGTTCTTC. As protein: CASSVASRNEQFF.